The 21 T cell receptor beta chains presented below share a single source sample, sequenced in a study of beta chain features in type 1 diabetes. Findings and caveats of the study: Across all four CD4+ subsets, people with type 1 diabetes showed modestly shorter TCRB CDR3s.

The antigens for these receptors are not known. The investigators reverse transcribed all of the isolated RNA, so they sequenced expressed TCRB transcripts. Profiling relied on immunoSEQ multiplex PCR, and the TCRdb table lists in-frame clones only, not all of them. There are hundreds of thousands of clones in the sample; around 15% occur only once, and 0.022% lies in the top ten. Sequenced: naive CD4+ T cells from blood. The receptors were sampled from a man aged 18 to 35 with type 1 diabetes.

The J gene is TRBJ2-7, the V gene TRBV7-9; 8 bases align to TRBD2. The CDR3 runs to 16 residues. Germline values: CDR1 SEHNR, CDR2 FQNEAQ (reference sequence). Unmatched junction bases numbered 12, after V lost 5 bases and J lost 3 bases. The CDR3: CASSPDGAGGRYEQYF. CDR3 bases: TGTGCCAGCAGCCCCGACGGGGCGGGGGGACGCTACGAGCAGTACTTC.

Comments on this clone: Other DNA sequences of this sample code for an identical CDR3. J is TRBJ1-1 and V is TRBV7-2, with D perhaps matching TRBD1 (5 bases). The CDR3 sequence is 14 residues long. V lost 5 bases to trimming and J lost 4 bases, with 14 bases between them. Looked up from germline, CDR1 is SGHTA and CDR2 is FQGNSA. The CDR3 DNA follows: TGTGCCAGCAGCCCCCCAACGGGGCGCACTGAAGCTTTCTTT. This encodes CASSPPTGRTEAFF.

This clone was recorded a few times. The V call is TRBV4-1, the J call TRBJ2-5; D gene uncertain. V was trimmed by 0 bases and J by 1 base, leaving 6 bases between them. The CDR3 covers 14 residues. Germline CDR1 is MGHRA and CDR2 is YSYEKL. CDR3 in amino acids: CASSQESVQETQYF. The CDR3 nucleotides read TGCGCCAGCAGCCAAGAGTCAGTCCAAGAGACCCAGTACTTC.

Only a few counts were recorded for this clone. The CDR3 is CASSRTGKPQHF. CDR3 sequence (DNA): TGTGCCAGCAGCCGTACTGGGAAGCCCCAGCATTTT. The chain uses TRBV7-9 and TRBJ1-5; D is unclear. The CDR3 consists of 12 residues. The germline gives CDR1 SEHNR, CDR2 FQNEAQ (reference sequence). V lost 5 bases and J 8 bases, leaving 10 bases between the germline ends.

The gene calls are TRBV7-9 and TRBJ2-7; TRBD1 aligns across 7 bases. J lost 1 base, V lost 3 bases, and 3 bases had no gene match. The germline V gene has CDR1 SEHNR and CDR2 FQNEAQ (reference sequence). The CDR3 contains 14 residues. Here the CDR3 reads CASSFMGQSYEQYF. Written as DNA, the CDR3 is TGTGCCAGCAGCTTTATGGGACAGTCCTACGAGCAGTACTTC.

The rearrangement links TRBV30 to TRBJ2-1, with D uncertain. Germline assignment: CDR1 GTSNPN and CDR2 SVGIG (reference sequence). This CDR3 is 16 amino acids long. V lost 4 bases and J lost 6, with 22 bases in between. The CDR3 nucleotides are TGTGCCTGGACGTCTGGGTTTGGGGTACTGGGCAATGAGCAGTTCTTC. Its protein is CAWTSGFGVLGNEQFF.

The table lists this clone with a few counts. The V call is TRBV29-1, the J call TRBJ2-1; D remains ambiguous. CDR1 is SQVTM, CDR2 ANQGSEA, per germline. Deletions cut 6 bases from V and 12 bases from J, with 15 bases between. The CDR3 runs 11 residues. CDR3 in DNA: TGCAGCGTGCAAACTTCAGGCGTGCAGTTCTTC. Amino acids: CSVQTSGVQFF.

The J gene is TRBJ2-1, the V gene TRBV30; the D is unclear. The CDR3 has 15 amino acids. V lost 0 bases and J 6 bases, leaving 15 bases between the germline ends. From germline, CDR1 is GTSNPN and CDR2 SVGIG (reference sequence). In nucleotides, the CDR3 is TGTGCCTGGAGTGTAGGATGGCACACACGCAATGAGCAGTTCTTC. Translation gives CAWSVGWHTRNEQFF.

The rearrangement joins TRBV7-9 to TRBJ1-2; D is unclear. The V gene lost 1 base and the J gene lost 4 bases, with 1 base spanning the gap. The CDR3 is 11 amino acids. Germline lookup yields CDR1 SEHNR and CDR2 FQNEAQ (reference sequence). This chain's CDR3 is CASSLVYGYTF. Written as DNA, the CDR3 is TGTGCCAGCAGCTTAGTCTATGGCTACACCTTC.

A few counts support this clone. The CDR3 DNA reads as TGTGCCAGCAGCTTTGTTGCGGGGGGAGAGACCCAGTACTTC. It yields the protein CASSFVAGGETQYF. The chain carries TRBV7-9 and TRBJ2-5; TRBD2 matches at 8 bases. Germline lookup yields CDR1 SEHNR and CDR2 FQNEAQ (reference sequence). The trim removed 3 bases at V and 4 bases at J, leaving 4 bases unmatched. The CDR3 is 14 residues long.

The chain recombines TRBV6-6 with TRBJ2-5; tentatively, D is TRBD1 (6 bases). Deletions cut 6 bases from V and 1 base from J, with 12 bases between. Germline-derived CDR1 and CDR2 are MNHNY and SVGAGI (reference sequence). The CDR3 covers 14 residues. The CDR3 is CASSDRTAQETQYF. CDR3 in DNA: TGTGCCAGCAGCGACCGGACAGCCCAAGAGACCCAGTACTTC.

This clone appeared a few times. V usage is TRBV5-6 and J usage is TRBJ2-3; tentatively, D is TRBD1 (7 bases). CDR1 SGHDT and CDR2 YYEEEE come from the germline V gene. The CDR3 covers 15 residues. The V end was cut by 0 bases, the J end by 4 bases, with 12 bases between. CDR3 nucleotide sequence: TGTGCCAGCAGCTTGGGGACAGGAGGGCCAGATACGCAGTATTTT. It encodes CASSLGTGGPDTQYF.

This chain joins TRBV4-2 and TRBJ2-1; D could derive from TRBD1 or TRBD2 (5 bases each). V lost 0 bases and J 5 bases, leaving 20 bases between the germline ends. The CDR3 is made up of 18 amino acids. Per germline, CDR1 LGHNA and CDR2 YNFKEQ. The CDR3 DNA sequence: TGTGCCAGCAGCCAAGAGGGACCGACCTCGGCGGTTGACAATGAGCAGTTCTTC. This sequence encodes CASSQEGPTSAVDNEQFF.

This clone was detected a few times. The chain is built from TRBV7-2 and TRBJ2-7; 9 nucleotides align to TRBD2. The CDR3 has 14 amino acids. The germline gives CDR1 SGHTA, CDR2 FQGNSA. J gave up 7 bases and V 3 bases, and 7 bases lay outside the gene matches. CDR3 coding DNA: TGTGCCAGCAGCTTCCAGCGGGGGGCGGGAGAGCAGTACTTC. Its protein is CASSFQRGAGEQYF.

V and J are TRBV29-1 and TRBJ1-2, with unresolved D. Germline-derived CDR1 and CDR2 are SQVTM and ANQGSEA. The germline V and J ends were trimmed by 4 bases and 2 bases, with 8 bases remaining between them. This CDR3 contains 12 residues. CDR3 coding DNA: TGCAGCGTTGGCTCAGTCAACTATGGCTACACCTTC. It is translated as CSVGSVNYGYTF.

The rearrangement uses TRBV28 and TRBJ2-5; a possible D gene is TRBD1 (6 bases). Trimming took off 7 bases at V and 1 base at J, with 10 bases between the two ends. CDR3 size: 13 residues. The germline V gene encodes CDR1 MDHEN and CDR2 SYDVKM. CDR3 amino acids: CASTLDSQETQYF. The CDR3 coding sequence is TGTGCCAGCACACTGGACAGCCAAGAGACCCAGTACTTC.

V usage is TRBV10-3 and J usage is TRBJ2-7; possibly TRBD1 or TRBD2 for D (5 bases each). The V end was cut by 5 bases, the J end by 1 base, with 12 bases between. The V gene's germline CDR1 is ENHRY and CDR2 SYGVKD. The CDR3 extends over 14 amino acids. The DNA of the CDR3 is TGTGCCATCAGTTCCGGGACGGTATCCTACGAGCAGTACTTC. Protein sequence: CAISSGTVSYEQYF.

The chain couples TRBV30 to TRBJ1-5; unclear D gene. This CDR3 comprises 13 residues. The V end lost 0 bases, the J end lost 4 bases, and 7 bases lay between the germline ends. Germline V gene sequence: CDR1 GTSNPN, CDR2 SVGIG (reference sequence). Here the CDR3 reads CAWSVLGNQPQHF. The DNA for the CDR3 is TGTGCCTGGAGTGTACTGGGGAATCAGCCCCAGCATTTT.

This clone was observed a few times. This chain uses TRBV9 with TRBJ2-1; 8 positions agree with TRBD1. Germline assignment: CDR1 SGDLS and CDR2 YYNGEE. CDR3 size: 15 residues. The V and J ends lost 0 bases and 5 bases, in that order; junction bases with no gene match: 4. The CDR3 sequence: CASSVGQGLDNEQFF. As DNA, the CDR3 is TGTGCCAGCAGCGTAGGACAGGGGTTGGACAATGAGCAGTTCTTC.

The chain carries TRBV10-3 and TRBJ1-2; D not resolved. The CDR3 is 13 residues long. Germline lookup yields CDR1 ENHRY and CDR2 SYGVKD. V dropped 7 bases and J dropped 7 bases, with 16 bases sitting between them. The CDR3 spells CAITGREGGGYTF. The CDR3 DNA follows: TGTGCCATCACGGGTAGGGAAGGTGGTGGCTACACCTTC.

This clone has only a few counts. This rearrangement joins TRBV27 to TRBJ1-2; D ambiguous. The CDR3 totals 13 residues. Per the germline V gene, CDR1 is MNHEY and CDR2 is SMNVEV (reference sequence). Trimming shortened V by 4 bases and J by 3 bases, and 9 bases separated the two germline ends. DNA of the CDR3: TGTGCCAGCAGTTCTCTGTTCCACTATGGCTACACCTTC. It translates to CASSSLFHYGYTF.